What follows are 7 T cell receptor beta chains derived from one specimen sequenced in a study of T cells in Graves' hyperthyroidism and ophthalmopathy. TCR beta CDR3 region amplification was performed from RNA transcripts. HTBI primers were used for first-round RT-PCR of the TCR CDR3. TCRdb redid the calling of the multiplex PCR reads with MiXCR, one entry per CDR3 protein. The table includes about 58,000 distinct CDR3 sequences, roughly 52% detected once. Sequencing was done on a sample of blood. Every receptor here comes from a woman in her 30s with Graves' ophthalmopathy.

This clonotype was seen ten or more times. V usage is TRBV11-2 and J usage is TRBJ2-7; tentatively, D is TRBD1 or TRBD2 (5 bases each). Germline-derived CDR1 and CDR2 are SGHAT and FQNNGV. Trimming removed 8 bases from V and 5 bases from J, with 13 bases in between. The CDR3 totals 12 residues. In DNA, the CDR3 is TGTGCCAGCCGAGAGAGGGGTAACGAGCAGTACTTC. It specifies CASRERGNEQYF.

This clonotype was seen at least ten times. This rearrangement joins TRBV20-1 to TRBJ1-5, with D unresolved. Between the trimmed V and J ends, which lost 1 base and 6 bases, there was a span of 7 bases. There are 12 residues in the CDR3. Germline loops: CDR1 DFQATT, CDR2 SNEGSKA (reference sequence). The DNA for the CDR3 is TGCAGTGCTAGAGGGGAGGTTCAGCCCCAGCATTTT. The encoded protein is CSARGEVQPQHF.

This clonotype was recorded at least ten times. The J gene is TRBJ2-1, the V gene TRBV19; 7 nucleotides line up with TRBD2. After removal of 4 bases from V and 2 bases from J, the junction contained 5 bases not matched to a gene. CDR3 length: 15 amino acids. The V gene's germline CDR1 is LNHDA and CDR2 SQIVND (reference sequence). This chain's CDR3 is CASSSGTTAYNEQFF. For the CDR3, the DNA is TGTGCCAGTAGTAGCGGGACTACTGCCTACAATGAGCAGTTCTTC.

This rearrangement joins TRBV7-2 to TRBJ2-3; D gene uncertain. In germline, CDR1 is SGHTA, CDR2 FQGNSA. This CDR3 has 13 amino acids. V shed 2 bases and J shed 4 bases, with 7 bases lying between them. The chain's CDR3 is CASSLRVPDTQYF. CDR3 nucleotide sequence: TGTGCCAGCAGCTTACGGGTCCCAGATACGCAGTATTTT.

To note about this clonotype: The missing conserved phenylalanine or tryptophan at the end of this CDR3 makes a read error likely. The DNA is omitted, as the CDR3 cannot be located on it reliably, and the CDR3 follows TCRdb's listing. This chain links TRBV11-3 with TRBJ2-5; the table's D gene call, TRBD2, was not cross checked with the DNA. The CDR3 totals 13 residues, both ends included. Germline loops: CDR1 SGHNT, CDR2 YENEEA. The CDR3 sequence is CASSLEPEGTKYI.

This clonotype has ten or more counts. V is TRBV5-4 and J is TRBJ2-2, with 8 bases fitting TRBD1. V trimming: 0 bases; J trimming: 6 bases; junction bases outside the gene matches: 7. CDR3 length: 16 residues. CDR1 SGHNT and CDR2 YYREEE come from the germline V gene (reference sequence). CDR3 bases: TGTGCCAGCAGCTTGGTTACAGGGGGTTTTTCCGGGGAGCTGTTTTTT. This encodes CASSLVTGGFSGELFF.

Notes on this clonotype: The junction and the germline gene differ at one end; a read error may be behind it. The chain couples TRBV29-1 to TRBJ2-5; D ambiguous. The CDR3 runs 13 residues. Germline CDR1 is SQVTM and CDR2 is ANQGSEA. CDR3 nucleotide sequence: TGCAGCGTTGACTCCTCCACGTTCAAGACCCGGTACTTC. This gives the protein CSVDSSTFKTRYF. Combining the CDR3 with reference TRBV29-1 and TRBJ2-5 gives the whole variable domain SAVISQKPSRDICQRGTSLTIQCQVDSQVTMMFWYRQQPGQSLTLIATANQGSEATYESGFVIDKFPISRPNLTFSTLTVSNMSPEDSSIYLCSVDSSTFKTRYFGPGTRLLVL.